These 10 T cell receptor beta chains share one sample of origin, sequenced in a study of high-grade serous ovarian cancer treatment subgroups (TCRdb year 2021). Tumor samples were obtained before definitive surgery or chemotherapy. Library preparation used the immunoSEQ multiplex PCR assay. TCRdb's version of the immuneACCESS table is confined to in-frame rearrangements and falls short of the full clone set. An unresolved V gene accounts for under half of the shortfall where checked; the remainder is of unknown origin. Within this sample are 4,500 or so clones, with roughly four fifths of them counted one time only. Over 4% of the sample belongs to the ten largest clones. Material: tumor tissue. The receptors shown here come from a human donor with high-grade serous ovarian cancer.

The chain joins TRBV10-3 to TRBJ2-7, with 7 bases that match TRBD1. The CDR3 is made up of 16 amino acids. Unmatched junction bases numbered 9, after V lost 4 bases and J lost 0 bases. From germline, CDR1 is ENHRY and CDR2 SYGVKD. CDR3 DNA sequence: TGTGCCATCAGTGGTTCCGGGACAGTGAGCTCCTACGAGCAGTACTTC. It translates to CAISGSGTVSSYEQYF.

The chain joins TRBV7-3 to TRBJ2-5, with D unclear. With 1 base removed from V and 2 bases from J, the gap between germline ends came to 5 bases. This CDR3 region has 13 residues. Germline V gene data show CDR1 as SGHTA and CDR2 as FQGTGA. The CDR3 spells CASSLSQQETQYF. The CDR3 region has the DNA TGTGCCAGCAGCTTAAGTCAACAAGAGACCCAGTACTTC.

The chain is built from TRBV6-1 and TRBJ1-4; D is unclear. Germline V gives CDR1 MNHNS, CDR2 SASEGT. This CDR3 is built from 12 residues. Trimming removed 3 bases from V and 8 bases from J, with 7 bases in between. The CDR3 nucleotides read TGTGCCAGCAGTGACCCTGGCGAAAAACTGTTTTTT. Protein product: CASSDPGEKLFF.

CDR3 bases: TGTGCCAGCAGAAAGGGACAGGGGAACACCGGGGAGCTGTTTTTT. Translation gives CASRKGQGNTGELFF. The chain uses TRBV28 and TRBJ2-2; 9 bases are a match to TRBD1. The CDR3 extends over 15 amino acids. Germline CDR1 is MDHEN and CDR2 is SYDVKM. The trim removed 6 bases at V and 1 base at J, leaving 3 bases unmatched. Looking up the rest from reference TRBV28 and TRBJ2-2 gives the full variable domain: DVKVTQSSRYLVKRTGEKVFLECVQDMDHENMFWYRQDPGLGLRLIYFSYDVKMKEKGDIPEGYSVSREKKERFSLILESASTNQTSMYLCASRKGQGNTGELFFGEGSRLTVL.

The chain has TRBV10-3 and TRBJ1-2; D not certain. Trimming cost V 4 bases and J 4 bases, with 7 bases left between them. CDR3 size: 12 residues. The germline V gene encodes CDR1 ENHRY and CDR2 SYGVKD. The CDR3 nucleotides are TGTGCCATCAGTGGGTCTCTCTATGGCTACACCTTC. Translation gives CAISGSLYGYTF.

CDR3 nucleotide sequence: TGTGCCAGCACTTCGACAGGGGGGCGGTTGGGACCCTATAATTCACCCCTCCACTTT. Its translation is CASTSTGGRLGPYNSPLHF. The chain recombines TRBV27 with TRBJ1-6; 9 bases are a match to TRBD1. CDR3 size: 19 residues. V lost 7 bases and J lost 2; bases outside the gene matches: 15. Germline V gene sequence: CDR1 MNHEY, CDR2 SMNVEV (reference sequence).

This sequence joins TRBV6-5 and TRBJ1-1; D remains ambiguous. Trimming shortened V by 7 bases and J by 4 bases, and 10 bases separated the two germline ends. The CDR3 sequence is 12 residues long. In germline, CDR1 is MNHEY, CDR2 SVGAGI. CDR3 sequence: CASTQMGTEAFF. The CDR3 nucleotides read TGTGCCAGCACACAGATGGGCACTGAAGCTTTCTTT.

This chain connects TRBV15 to TRBJ2-3; 8 bases align to TRBD2. Germline V lookup: CDR1 LNHNV, CDR2 YYDKDF (reference sequence). CDR3 size: 13 residues. V shed 8 bases, J shed 5 bases, and the junction held 6 bases outside the gene matches. The CDR3: CATRRAGEDTQYF. DNA for the CDR3: TGTGCCACCCGTAGAGCGGGGGAAGATACGCAGTATTTT.

The DNA for the CDR3 is TGTGCCAGCAGTCGGACAGGGTCCTACAATGAGCAGTTCTTC. Protein: CASSRTGSYNEQFF. The chain employs TRBV7-9 and TRBJ2-1; 8 bases are shared with TRBD1. This CDR3 is 14 amino acids long. Per germline, CDR1 SEHNR and CDR2 FQNEAQ (reference sequence). V lost 6 bases to trimming and J lost 1 base; unmatched junction nucleotides: 2.

J is TRBJ2-3 and V is TRBV5-1; the D gene is possibly TRBD2 (6 bases). Trimming took 5 bases from V and 0 from J, leaving 16 bases between them. CDR1 and CDR2 (germline): SGHRS, YFSETQ. The CDR3 sequence is 16 residues long. The DNA for the CDR3 is TGCGCCAGCAGTAGCGGCCTTAGCCCTAGCACAGATACGCAGTATTTT. Protein sequence: CASSSGLSPSTDTQYF.